The sequence of this TCR beta chain was determined in a study of siplizumab effects on memory and regulatory T cells. Points from the study as a whole: There were only a minor fraction of alloreactive clones that mapped to unstimulated subsets.

Profiled with immunoSEQ multiplex PCR; TCRdb holds only in-frame clones, not every one. This table holds 80,000 to 130,000 clones, more than 85% found once. This clone was recorded once. The antigen is undetermined. Sequenced sample: CD4+ T cells sorted from blood. The clonotype was recovered from a human donor in good health. Some clones in this sample may be carry-over from other donors' samples.

The CDR3 here is CASSPGRAEMNTEAFF. CDR3 nucleotides: TGTGCCAGCTCACCTGGACGGGCCGAGATGAACACTGAAGCTTTCTTT. The V call is TRBV18, the J call TRBJ1-1; D unclear. The CDR3 runs 16 residues. CDR1 is KGHSH, CDR2 LQKENI, per germline. Trimming stripped 3 bases from V and 0 bases from J, with 14 bases between.